This T cell receptor beta chain was sequenced in a study of healthy donors' naive CD4 and CD8 T cells. V shed 3 bases and J 2 bases; nucleotides not matched to a gene: 9. There are 16 residues in the CDR3. Germline loops: CDR1 MGHRA, CDR2 YSYEKL. Naive CD4+ cells were sorted as CD4+CD8-CD45RO-CD45RA+; naive CD8+ as CD8+CD4-CD45RA+CD27bright. Starting from approximately 500 ng of total RNA, TCR libraries were made with linear amplification. MiXCR, run by TCRdb on the reads, gives a single entry per CDR3 protein. The repertoire holds roughly 200,000 distinct CDR3 sequences, with 65% to 75% as singletons.

The sequenced sample consisted of naive CD4+ and CD8+ T cells sorted from blood, pooled from several donors. This rearrangement joins TRBV4-1 to TRBJ1-1, with 7 bases aligning to TRBD1. The TCR sequence derives from a pool of human donors in good health; the sample pools cells from several healthy donors. The CDR3 loop reads CASSQAVGQFNTEAFF. CDR3 bases: TGCGCCAGCAGCCAGGCGGTGGGACAGTTTAACACTGAAGCTTTCTTT.